This TCR beta chain was documented in a study of T cells in localized non-small cell lung cancer. Clones were read by immunoSEQ multiplex PCR, and TCRdb kept only the in-frame ones, dropping some. Among more than 100,000 clones listed, around 89% were seen once. For this clone: What it binds is not known.

The length of the CDR3 is 11 residues. Trimming removed 6 bases at V and 3 bases at J, with 9 bases between. CDR1 SQVTM and CDR2 ANQGSEA come from the germline V gene. Study observations and caveats: Uninvolved adjacent lung showed peak T cell clonality, exceeding tumor.

The clonotype comes from a female donor over 55 with stage I lung adenocarcinoma. The chain is built from TRBV29-1 and TRBJ2-7; D is uncertain. The sequencing here drew on peripheral blood, taken before any cancer treatment. The CDR3 sequence is CSVTNHYEQYF. CDR3 sequence (DNA): TGCAGCGTAACTAACCACTACGAGCAGTACTTC.